Detailed here is one T cell receptor (beta chain). Its specificity is not known. Clones were read by immunoSEQ multiplex PCR, and TCRdb kept only the in-frame ones, dropping some. The sample gives around 30,000 clones, about 93% of which show up once; 7.5% to 10% is in the top ten. The germline V and J ends were trimmed by 6 bases and 0 bases, with 15 bases remaining between them. There are 16 residues in the CDR3. In germline, CDR1 is MNHEY, CDR2 SMNVEV (reference sequence). These data belong to a study of T cell responses to AZD1222 COVID-19 vaccine. For the study at large: The study pooled second doses at about 4 or about 12 weeks. Study-level findings and limits: Repertoire sampling happened only post peak T cell response. Distributed over spike, vaccine-associated CD4 TCRs predominated at 160-218 and 743-854.

The genes are TRBV27 and TRBJ2-1; tentatively, D is TRBD1 or TRBD2 (6 bases each). This TCR was sampled from an adult in good health. This sample comprised peripheral blood, obtained on day 0 of AZD1222 vaccination. The CDR3 here is CASRGGGKSSYNEQFF. The CDR3, as DNA: TGTGCCAGCAGAGGAGGGGGGAAAAGCTCCTACAATGAGCAGTTCTTC.